This section outlines one T cell receptor beta chain sequence together with its context. The antigen remains unidentified. The Oncomine TCR Beta short-read assay was applied to DNA of cultured CD4+ T cells. TCRdb used MiXCR to reprocess the PCR reads, holding one entry per CDR3 protein. Of about 18,000 distinct CDR3 sequences in the sample, 45% to 50% were seen once. As for treatment: roughly 10-day PBMC culture with coronavirus spike peptide pools or control peptides (ViraFEST assay). The data belong to a study of vaccination and CD4 T cells after COVID-19. Whole-study context: Post-diagnosis, post-COVID samples were collected after a median approximately 100 days, ranging 35 to 161.

Germline CDR1 and CDR2: ENHRY and SYGVKD. With 4 bases removed from V and 2 bases from J, the gap between germline ends came to 8 bases. The CDR3 runs to 13 residues. The sequences come from CD4+ T cells from blood, cultured in vitro, collected before SARS-CoV-2 vaccination. V and J are TRBV10-3 and TRBJ1-1; TRBD1 might be the D (5 bases). The receptor's source is a human donor who received a COVID-19 vaccine. The CDR3 coding sequence is TGTGCCATCAGTGGACAGACAAACACTGAAGCTTTCTTT. It encodes CAISGQTNTEAFF.